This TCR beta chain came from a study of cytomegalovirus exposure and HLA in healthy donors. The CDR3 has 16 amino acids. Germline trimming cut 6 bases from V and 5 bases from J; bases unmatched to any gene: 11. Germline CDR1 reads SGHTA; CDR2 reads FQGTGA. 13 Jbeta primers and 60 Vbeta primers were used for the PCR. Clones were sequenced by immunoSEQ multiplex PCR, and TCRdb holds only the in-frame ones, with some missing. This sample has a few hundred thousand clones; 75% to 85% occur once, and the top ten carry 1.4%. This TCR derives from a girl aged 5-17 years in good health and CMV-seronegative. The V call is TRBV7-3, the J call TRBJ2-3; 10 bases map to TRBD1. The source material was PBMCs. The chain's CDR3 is CASRSRTGTGEDTQYF. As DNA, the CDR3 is TGTGCCAGCAGATCCAGAACCGGGACAGGGGAAGATACGCAGTATTTT.